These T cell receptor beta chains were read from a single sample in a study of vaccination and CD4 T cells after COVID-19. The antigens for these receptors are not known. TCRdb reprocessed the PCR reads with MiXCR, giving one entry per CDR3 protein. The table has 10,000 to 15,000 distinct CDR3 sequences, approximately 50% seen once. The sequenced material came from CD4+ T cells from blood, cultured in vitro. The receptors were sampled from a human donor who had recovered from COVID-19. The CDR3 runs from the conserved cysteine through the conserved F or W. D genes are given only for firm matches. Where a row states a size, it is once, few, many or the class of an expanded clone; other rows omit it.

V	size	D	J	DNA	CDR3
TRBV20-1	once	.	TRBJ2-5	TGCAGTGCCAACTCGGACGGGGAAGAGACCCAGTACTTC	CSANSDGEETQYF
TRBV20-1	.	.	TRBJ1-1	TGCAGTGCGCCCAGGGTGGTGAACACTGAAGCTTTCTTT	CSAPRVVNTEAFF
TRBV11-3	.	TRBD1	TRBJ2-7	TGTGCCAGCAGCTATCGGACAGGGAGGACCGAGCAGTACTTC	CASSYRTGRTEQYF
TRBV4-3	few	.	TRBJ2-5	TGCGCCAGCAGCCAAGAAGCTAGACAAGAGACCCAGTACTTC	CASSQEARQETQYF
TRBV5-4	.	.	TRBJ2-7	TGTGCCAGCAGCCCCGGGGTCTCCTACGAGCAGTACTTC	CASSPGVSYEQYF
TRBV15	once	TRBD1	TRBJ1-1	TGTGCCACCAGCGGACAGGGGAACACTGAAGCTTTCTTT	CATSGQGNTEAFF
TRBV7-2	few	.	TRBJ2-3	TGTGCCAGCAGCTTAGCTGGGTTAAGAGGGGACTTCACAGATACGCAGTATTTT	CASSLAGLRGDFTDTQYF
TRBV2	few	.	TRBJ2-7	TGTGCCAGCAGTGAAGCGCTTCTCCAACAGTACTTC	CASSEALLQQYF
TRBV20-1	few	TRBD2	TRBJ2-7	TGCAGTGCGAACAGACTAGCGGGAGGATTAAACGAGCAGTACTTC	CSANRLAGGLNEQYF
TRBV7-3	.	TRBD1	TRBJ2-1	TGTGCCAGCAGCGTGACAGGGGACGGCTACAATGAGCAGTTCTTC	CASSVTGDGYNEQFF
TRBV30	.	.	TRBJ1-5	TGTGCCTGGAGCAGCAGGGATAATCAGCCCCAGCATTTT	CAWSSRDNQPQHF
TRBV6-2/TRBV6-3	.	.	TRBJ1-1	TGTGCCGGCAGTTACCCGGGAGGTTGGACTGAAGCTTTCTTT	CAGSYPGGWTEAFF
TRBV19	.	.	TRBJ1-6	TGTGCCGTACAGACTGGGGAGGCTTCACCCCTCCACTTT	CAVQTGEASPLHF
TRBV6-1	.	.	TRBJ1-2	TGTGCCAGCAGTGCGGGCCTCGCTGGCTACACCTTC	CASSAGLAGYTF
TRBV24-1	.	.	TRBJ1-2	TGTGCCACCAGCGCAGGCCCTAACTATGGCTACACCTTC	CATSAGPNYGYTF
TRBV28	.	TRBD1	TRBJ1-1	TGTGCCAGCAGTTTATTCGGGACAGGGAGAGCTTTCTTT	CASSLFGTGRAFF
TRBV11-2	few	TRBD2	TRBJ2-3	TGTGCCAGCAGCCCCTGGACTAGCAGCACAGATACGCAGTATTTT	CASSPWTSSTDTQYF
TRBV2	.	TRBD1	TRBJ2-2	TGTGCCAGCAGCCGGACAGGGGGCCCCACCGGGGAGCTGTTTTTT	CASSRTGGPTGELFF
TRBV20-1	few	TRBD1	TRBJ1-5	TGCAGTGCTAGACCGGGACAGGGAGTTCGGAATCAGCCCCAGCATTTT	CSARPGQGVRNQPQHF
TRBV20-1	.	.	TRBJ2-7	TGCAGTGCTAGCCCTTACTCCTACGAGCAGTACTTC	CSASPYSYEQYF
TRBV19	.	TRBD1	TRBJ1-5	TGTGCCAGTAGTATCGGCGTAGGGACAGCAAATCAGCCCCAGCATTTT	CASSIGVGTANQPQHF
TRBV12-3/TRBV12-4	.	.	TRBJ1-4	TGTGCCAGCAGTGGGGACGGATTAAATGAAAAACTGTTTTTT	CASSGDGLNEKLFF
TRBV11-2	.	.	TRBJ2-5	TGTGCCAGCAGCTTAGTGCCTTTTGGGGGCGGGACCCAGTACTTC	CASSLVPFGGGTQYF
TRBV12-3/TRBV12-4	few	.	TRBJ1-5	TGTGCCAGCAGTTTGGTCAGCAATCAGCCCCAGCATTTT	CASSLVSNQPQHF
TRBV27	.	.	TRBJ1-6	TGTGCCAGCAGTTATCGCCAGAGCCCCCCAGGGCCGAATAATTCACCCCTCCACTTT	CASSYRQSPPGPNNSPLHF
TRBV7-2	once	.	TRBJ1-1	TGTGCCAGCAGCTTCTTGAGCAACACTGAAGCTTTCTTT	CASSFLSNTEAFF
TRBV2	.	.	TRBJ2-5	TGTGCCAGCAGTGAAGGCCGGTCGCCAGAGACCCAGTACTTC	CASSEGRSPETQYF
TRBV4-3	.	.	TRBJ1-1	TGCGCCAGCAGCCAAGTAGGTGTGAACACTGAAGCTTTCTTT	CASSQVGVNTEAFF
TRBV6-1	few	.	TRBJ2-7	TGTGCCAGCAGCAGGCGGAGTAGCTCCTACGAGCAGTACTTC	CASSRRSSSYEQYF